This T cell receptor beta chain was recorded in a study of shared clonotypes between healthy human individuals. The data were produced by immunoSEQ multiplex PCR, yet TCRdb's version contains in-frame clones alone and is incomplete. The sample has 450,000 to 500,000 clones, 75% to 85% seen once. Material: PBMCs. The receptor was derived from a woman aged 40 to 50 in good health. Some clones in this sample may be carry-over from other donors' samples.

In DNA, the CDR3 is TGTGCCAGCAGCCTGATTGGGGGGTCCTACGAGCAGTACTTC. Its translation is CASSLIGGSYEQYF. The chain recombines TRBV5-8 with TRBJ2-7; the D gene is possibly TRBD2 (6 bases). In germline, CDR1 is SGHTS, CDR2 YDEGEE. V was clipped by 4 bases and J by 1 base, with 12 bases between them. This CDR3 spans 14 amino acids.